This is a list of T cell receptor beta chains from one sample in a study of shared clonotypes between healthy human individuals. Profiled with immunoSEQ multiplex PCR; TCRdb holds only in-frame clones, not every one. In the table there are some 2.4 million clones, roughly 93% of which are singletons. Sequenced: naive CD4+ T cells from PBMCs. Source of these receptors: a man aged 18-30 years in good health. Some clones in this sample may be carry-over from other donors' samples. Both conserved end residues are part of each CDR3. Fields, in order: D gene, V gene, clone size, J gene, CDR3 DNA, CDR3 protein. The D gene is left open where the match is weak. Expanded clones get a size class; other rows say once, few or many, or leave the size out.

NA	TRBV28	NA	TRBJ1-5	TGTGCCAGCAGCGGGGACTTCCGAGGGAATCAGCCCCAGCATTTT	CASSGDFRGNQPQHF
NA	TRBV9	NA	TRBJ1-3	TGTGCCAGCAGCGTAGAACAGACATCTGGAAACACCATATATTTT	CASSVEQTSGNTIYF
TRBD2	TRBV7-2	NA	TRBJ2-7	TGTGCCAGCAGCCCCGGGACTAGCTACGAGCAGTACTTC	CASSPGTSYEQYF
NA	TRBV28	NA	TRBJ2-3	TGTGCCAGCAGGCATCCAGGGTCTCCAGATACGCAGTATTTT	CASRHPGSPDTQYF
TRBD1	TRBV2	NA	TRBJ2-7	TGTGCCAGCTCACCCGGGACAGGCCAAGACGAGCAGTACTTC	CASSPGTGQDEQYF
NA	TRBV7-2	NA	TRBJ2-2	TGTGCCAGCAGCTTACTGGGACACACAACGGGAATCAACACCGGGGAGCTGTTTTTT	CASSLLGHTTGINTGELFF
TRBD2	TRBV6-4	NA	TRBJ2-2	TGTGCCAGCAGCCCGGGACTAAACGGGGAGCTGTTTTTT	CASSPGLNGELFF
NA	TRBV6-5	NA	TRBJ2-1	TGTGCCAGCAGAAAAGTGGGTGGGGAGCAGTTCTTC	CASRKVGGEQFF
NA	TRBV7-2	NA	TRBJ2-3	TGTGCCAGCAGCTTACGTCCTAGCACAGATACGCAGTATTTT	CASSLRPSTDTQYF
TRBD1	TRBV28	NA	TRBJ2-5	TGTGCCAGCGGACAGGGTTCCCAAGAGACCCAGTACTTC	CASGQGSQETQYF
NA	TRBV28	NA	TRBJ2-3	TGTGCCAGCCTCCTTACGGGGCCGGGAGTTACAGATACGCAGTATTTT	CASLLTGPGVTDTQYF
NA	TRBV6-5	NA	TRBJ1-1	TGTGCCAGCGGGTCCGGGGCACGCACTGAAGCTTTCTTT	CASGSGARTEAFF
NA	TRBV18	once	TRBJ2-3	TGTGCCAGCTCACCCGCGGGCCTACTACTCGATACGCAGTATTTT	CASSPAGLLLDTQYF
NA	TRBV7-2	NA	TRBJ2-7	TGTGCCAGCAGCTTACTGTACTTC	CASSLLYF
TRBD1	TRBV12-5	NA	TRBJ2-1	TGTGCTAGTGGTTTGGGCGGACAGGGGATAAACAATGAGCAGTTCTTC	CASGLGGQGINNEQFF
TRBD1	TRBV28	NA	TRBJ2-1	TGTGCCAGCAGTCTATGGACAGGGGAAGAATCCTACAATGAGCAGTTCTTC	CASSLWTGEESYNEQFF
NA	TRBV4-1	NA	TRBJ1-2	TGCGCCAGCAGCACGGAGGAGAAGGGCCCCGCTAACTATGGCTACACCTTC	CASSTEEKGPANYGYTF
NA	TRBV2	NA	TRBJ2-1	TGTGCCAGCAGTGTGCAGGGGCAGGGAAACAATGAGCAGTTCTTC	CASSVQGQGNNEQFF
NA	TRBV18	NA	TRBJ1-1	TGTGCCAGCTCACCGGCGGAGGGGGGGTACACTGAAGCTTTCTTT	CASSPAEGGYTEAFF
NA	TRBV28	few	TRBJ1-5	TGTGCCAGCCTCCGGGGCCTCCGAGCGAATCAGCCCCAGCATTTT	CASLRGLRANQPQHF
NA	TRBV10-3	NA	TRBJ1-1	TGTGCCATCAGTTCGACAGGCACTGAAGCTTTCTTT	CAISSTGTEAFF
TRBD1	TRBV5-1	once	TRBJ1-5	TGCGCCAGCAGGACAGGGTTTGATCAGCCCCAGCATTTT	CASRTGFDQPQHF
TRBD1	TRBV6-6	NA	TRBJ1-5	TGTGCCAGCAGGGTGGACAGGGCCGGGAATCAGCCCCAGCATTTT	CASRVDRAGNQPQHF
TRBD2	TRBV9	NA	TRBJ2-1	TGTGCCAGCAGCGCTCGGACTAGCGGGAGGCGTGAGTCCTACAATGAGCAGTTCTTC	CASSARTSGRRESYNEQFF
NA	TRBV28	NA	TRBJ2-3	TGTGCCAGCAGTTTTGGCGGGGACCGGGATACGCAGTATTTT	CASSFGGDRDTQYF
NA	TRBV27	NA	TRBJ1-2	TGTGCCAGCAGTTTCTCGGCCTCTTGGGACTATGGCTACACCTTC	CASSFSASWDYGYTF
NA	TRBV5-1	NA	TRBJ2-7	TGCGCCAGCAGCTTGGCCCCCGGACAGTCCCTTGGCGAGCAGTACTTC	CASSLAPGQSLGEQYF
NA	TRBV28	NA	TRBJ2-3	TGTGCCAGCAGAAGCTTTCTACTCGGAGATACGCAGTATTTT	CASRSFLLGDTQYF
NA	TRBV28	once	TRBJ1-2	TGTGCCAGCAGTTCCACAGCCGTCTATGGCTACACCTTC	CASSSTAVYGYTF
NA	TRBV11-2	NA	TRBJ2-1	TGTGCCAGCAGCTTAGGGAGATGGCGGGACAGTGACAATGAGCAGTTCTTC	CASSLGRWRDSDNEQFF
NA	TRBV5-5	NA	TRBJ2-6	TGTGCCAGCAGCTTAATGTCCAGCGCTGGGGCCAACGTCCTGACTTTC	CASSLMSSAGANVLTF
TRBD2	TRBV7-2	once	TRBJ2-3	TGTGCCAGCACCCTTATGGCGGGAGGGCCTCTTGATACGCAGTATTTT	CASTLMAGGPLDTQYF
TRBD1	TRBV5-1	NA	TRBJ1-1	TGCGCCAGCAGCCCCCGACAGGGAATGAACACTGAAGCTTTCTTT	CASSPRQGMNTEAFF
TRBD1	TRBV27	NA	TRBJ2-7	TGTGCCAGCAGTTCCACTTCACCGGGACAGACGCCGATTCAGTCCTACGAGCAGTACTTC	CASSSTSPGQTPIQSYEQYF
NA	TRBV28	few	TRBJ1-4	TGTGCCAGCAGTCCCTGGGCGGACGGAGAAAAACTGTTTTTT	CASSPWADGEKLFF
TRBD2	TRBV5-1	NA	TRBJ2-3	TGCGCCAGCCTCCGGGGGGCTAGCGGGGATCCGTGGGGCACAGATACGCAGTATTTT	CASLRGASGDPWGTDTQYF
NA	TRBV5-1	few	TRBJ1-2	TGCGCCAGCAGCTCACAGGGTCCGGGCTACACCTTC	CASSSQGPGYTF
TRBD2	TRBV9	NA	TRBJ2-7	TGTGCCAGCAGCGCAAGGACTAGCGGTAACTACGAGCAGTACTTC	CASSARTSGNYEQYF
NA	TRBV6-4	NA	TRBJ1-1	TGTGCCAGCAGTGACTCGGGGGCCGCTACTGAAGCTTTCTTT	CASSDSGAATEAFF
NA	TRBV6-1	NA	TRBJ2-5	TGTGCCAGCAGTGAAGGGTACTACCCGGGGACCCAGTACTTC	CASSEGYYPGTQYF
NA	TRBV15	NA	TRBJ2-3	TGTGCCACCAGCAGAGGAGCGGCCCTTCCCACAGATACGCAGTATTTT	CATSRGAALPTDTQYF
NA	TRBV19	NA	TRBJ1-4	TGTGCCAGTAGTATATACGGGGCAACTAATGAAAAACTGTTTTTT	CASSIYGATNEKLFF
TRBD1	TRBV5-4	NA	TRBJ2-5	TGTGCCAGCAGCAAACCGGGACAGGGTTGGGAGACCCAGTACTTC	CASSKPGQGWETQYF
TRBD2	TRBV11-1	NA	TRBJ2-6	TGTGCCAGCAGCTTAGGGGGAGGGTACCCCACTGGGGCCAACGTCCTGACTTTC	CASSLGGGYPTGANVLTF
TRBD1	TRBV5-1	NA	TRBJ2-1	TGCGCCAGCACCTCTTCCCCGACAGGGTCAAATGAGCAGTTCTTC	CASTSSPTGSNEQFF
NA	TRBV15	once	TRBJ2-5	TGTGCCACCAGGGGGGGACTTGGAGCGGCAAGCCAAGAACGGACCCAGTACTTC	CATRGGLGAASQERTQYF
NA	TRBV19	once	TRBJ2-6	TGTGCCAGTAGTTTGCCGGGCCGGAACTCTGGGGCCAACGTCCTGACTTTC	CASSLPGRNSGANVLTF
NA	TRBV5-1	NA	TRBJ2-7	TGCGCCAGCAGCTTCGCAGGGCTGGAGGAGCAGTACTTC	CASSFAGLEEQYF
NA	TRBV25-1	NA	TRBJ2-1	TGTGCCAGCAGTGAATATTGGGGCGAAAGCTCCTACAATGAGCAGTTCTTC	CASSEYWGESSYNEQFF
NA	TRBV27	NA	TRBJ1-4	TGTGCCAGCAGTTTATGGCTTAATGAAAAACTGTTTTTT	CASSLWLNEKLFF
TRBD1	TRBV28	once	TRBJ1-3	TGTGCCAGCAGCCGAGAGAGGGGGCGGGGAAACACCATATATTTT	CASSRERGRGNTIYF
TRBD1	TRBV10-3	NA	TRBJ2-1	TGTGCCATCACCCCGGGACAGACATACAATGAGCAGTTCTTC	CAITPGQTYNEQFF
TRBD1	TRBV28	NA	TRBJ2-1	TGTGCCAGCAGAGCAATCGGACAGGGGAGGTACAATGAGCAGTTCTTC	CASRAIGQGRYNEQFF
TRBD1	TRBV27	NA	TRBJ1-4	TGTGCCAGCAGCCCCCGAGGCAGGGGGACCGATAATGAAAAACTGTTTTTT	CASSPRGRGTDNEKLFF